Presented here are 23 T cell receptor beta chains from one specimen sequenced in a study of T cells after yellow fever vaccination (dated by TCRdb to about 2019). Read against the paper, the sample's treatment or condition label means: live attenuated yellow fever vaccine strain. Receptor amplification or capture employed 5' RACE. Sequenced on an Illumina NovaSeq 6000. Clones were called with MiXCR by TCRdb after fastp trimmed the public reads at Q25, and only in-frame beta chains were retained. All rows with the same CDR3 protein become a single entry with the most common DNA and genes. This sample gives about 340,000 distinct CDR3 sequences in total; 3% to 4.5% of them show up just once. The ten largest clonotypes hold less than 25% of the sample. The input for sequencing was PBMCs, taken 5 days after the yellow fever booster vaccination. The receptor source for this set is a man aged 18 to 29 who received the YFV17D yellow fever vaccine.

This clonotype was detected only a few times. The chain recombines TRBV20-1 with TRBJ2-7; 8 bases are a match to TRBD2. Germline V CDR1 and CDR2: DFQATT, SNEGSKA (reference sequence). Unmatched junction bases numbered 7, after V lost 6 bases and J lost 0 bases. The CDR3 contains 14 residues. The CDR3 nucleotides read TGCAGTGCCCGGGGGGGATCCGACTCCTACGAGCAGTACGTC. Amino acids: CSARGGSDSYEQYV.

This clonotype was detected many times. The V gene is TRBV4-1, the J gene TRBJ2-7, with D unclear. The CDR3 is 15 amino acids. The germline gives CDR1 MGHRA, CDR2 YSYEKL. V dropped 1 base and J dropped 3 bases, with 13 bases sitting between them. The CDR3 nucleotides are TGCGCCAGCAGCCAAGGATTCGCTTTAAGCTACGAGCAGTACTTC. As protein: CASSQGFALSYEQYF.

In its sample, this clonotype was seen many times. The chain is built from TRBV19 and TRBJ1-6; 7 bases align to TRBD1. The junction had 9 bases not matched to a gene; V was cut back by 5 bases and J by 8 bases. Germline CDR1 LNHDA, CDR2 SQIVND (reference sequence). The CDR3 runs to 15 residues. As DNA, the CDR3 is TGTGCCAGTAGTGTGCAATGGGACAGCGATTCACCCCTCCACTTT. Translation: CASSVQWDSDSPLHF.

The genes are TRBV10-3 and TRBJ2-1; 7 bases are shared with TRBD1. The trim removed 8 bases at V and 7 bases at J, leaving 8 bases unmatched. Germline CDR1 is ENHRY and CDR2 is SYGVKD. The CDR3 covers 13 residues. In nucleotides, the CDR3 is TGTGCCATCCTAACAGGGGCTTCGAATGAGCAGTTCTTC. Residues: CAILTGASNEQFF.

This clonotype showed up just a few times. The chain recombines TRBV20-1 with TRBJ1-2; unclear D gene. V lost 4 bases to trimming and J lost 7 bases, with 22 bases between them. This CDR3 contains 15 residues. Germline V CDR1 and CDR2: DFQATT, SNEGSKA (reference sequence). CDR3 sequence: CSATNYIPERVGYTF. CDR3 DNA: TGCAGTGCTACTAACTACATACCTGAGAGGGTTGGCTACACCTTC.

This clonotype was counted at least ten times. The chain combines TRBV5-1 with TRBJ2-1, with 7 nucleotides matching TRBD1. The CDR3 extends over 15 amino acids. Germline lookup yields CDR1 SGHRS and CDR2 YFSETQ. V was clipped by 0 bases and J by 9 bases; unmatched bases: 9. CDR3 protein: CASSLEEAGGGEQFF. CDR3 bases: TGCGCCAGCAGCTTGGAGGAGGCAGGGGGTGGTGAGCAGTTCTTC.

This clonotype was seen only a few times. The chain combines TRBV20-1 with TRBJ1-4, with TRBD1 matching over 8 bases. The CDR3 totals 15 residues. V lost 2 bases to trimming and J lost 4 bases; unmatched junction nucleotides: 6. The germline V gene encodes CDR1 DFQATT and CDR2 SNEGSKA (reference sequence). The CDR3 sequence: CSARPRDRSNEKLFF. In DNA form, the CDR3 reads TGCAGTGCTAGACCCAGGGACAGGAGTAATGAAAAACTGTTTTTT.

This clonotype was detected only a few times. The J gene is TRBJ2-1, the V gene TRBV4-3; 13 bases line up with TRBD2. J lost 7 bases, V lost 0 bases, and 6 bases had no gene match. The CDR3 spans 17 residues. Germline V gene sequence: CDR1 LGHNA, CDR2 YSLEER. CDR3 nucleotide sequence: TGCGCCAGCAGCCAAGACGGACTAGCGGGGGTTTTTAATGAGCAGTTCTTC. It translates to CASSQDGLAGVFNEQFF.

The rearrangement joins TRBV5-6 to TRBJ1-2; no reliable D call. Germline CDR1 is SGHDT and CDR2 is YYEEEE. Trimming left V 2 bases short and J 7 bases short, with 6 bases between. This CDR3 is 11 amino acids long. The CDR3 protein is CASSFFSGYTF. CDR3 nucleotides: TGTGCCAGCAGCTTTTTTTCTGGCTACACCTTC.

CDR3 nucleotides: TGTGCCAGCAGCCCGCTCGGACACCGGAACACTGAAGCTTTCTTT. As protein: CASSPLGHRNTEAFF. The chain recombines TRBV7-9 with TRBJ1-1; tentatively, D is TRBD1 (5 bases). Per germline, CDR1 SEHNR and CDR2 FQNEAQ (reference sequence). The V end was cut by 5 bases, the J end by 1 base, with 14 bases between. The CDR3 is made up of 15 amino acids. Using reference TRBV7-9 and TRBJ1-1 for the parts outside the CDR3, the full variable domain is DTGVSQNPRHKITKRGQNVTFRCDPISEHNRLYWYRQTLGQGPEFLTYFQNEAQLEKSRLLSDRFSAERPKGSFSTLEIQRTEQGDSAMYLCASSPLGHRNTEAFFGQGTRLTVV.

This clonotype occurred many times. The chain has TRBV20-1 and TRBJ2-7; TRBD2 might be the D (5 bases). The CDR3 is 14 residues long. The germline V and J ends were trimmed by 3 bases and 1 base, with 13 bases remaining between them. Germline V CDR1 and CDR2: DFQATT, SNEGSKA (reference sequence). CDR3 DNA: TGCAGTGCTAGGAATTGGCTAGCATCCTACGAGCAGTACTTC. It is translated as CSARNWLASYEQYF.

The sample holds a few counts of this clonotype. The chain carries TRBV5-1 and TRBJ2-1; D might be TRBD1 (6 bases). With 4 bases removed from V and 2 bases from J, the gap between germline ends came to 13 bases. This CDR3 contains 15 residues. Germline loops: CDR1 SGHRS, CDR2 YFSETQ. The CDR3 loop is CASSRTGTPYNEQFF. As DNA, the CDR3 is TGCGCCAGCAGCCGCACAGGGACCCCCTACAATGAGCAGTTCTTC.

The chain combines TRBV7-2 with TRBJ2-2; D uncertain. CDR1 is SGHTA, CDR2 FQGNSA, per germline. V was pared by 1 base and J by 7 bases, with 19 bases between. The CDR3 consists of 17 residues. The CDR3 DNA sequence: TGTGCCAGCAGCTTAGTTGCAGGCCGAGTGCGTGGCGGGGAGCTGTTTTTT. Translating it yields CASSLVAGRVRGGELFF.

This clonotype was detected ten times or more. J is TRBJ2-1 and V is TRBV6-5; TRBD2 matches 9 bases. The V gene's germline CDR1 is MNHEY and CDR2 SVGAGI. With 6 bases clipped from V and 2 bases from J, the junction kept 5 bases outside the gene matches. This CDR3 has 15 amino acids. This chain's CDR3 is CASSLSGGAYNEQFF. DNA of the CDR3: TGTGCCAGCAGCCTTAGCGGGGGAGCCTACAATGAGCAGTTCTTC.

The chain employs TRBV27 and TRBJ2-5, with 10 bases identical to TRBD1. This CDR3 has 15 residues. CDR1 is MNHEY and CDR2 is SMNVEV in the germline V gene (reference sequence). The V gene end was trimmed by 2 bases and the J gene end by 5 bases; junction bases not matched to a gene: 5. The CDR3 nucleotides read TGTGCCAGCAGTTTACCTGGGACAGGGGTGGAGACCCAGTACTTC. It codes for CASSLPGTGVETQYF.

The chain links TRBV20-1 to TRBJ1-2; D possibly corresponds to TRBD1 (5 bases). The CDR3 has 13 amino acids. Germline V gene data show CDR1 as DFQATT and CDR2 as SNEGSKA (reference sequence). CDR3 coding DNA: TGCAGATCAGATCACAGGCCAGACTATGGCTACACCTTC. Protein sequence: CRSDHRPDYGYTF.

The chain carries TRBV7-2 and TRBJ1-1, with a tentative D call TRBD1 (6 bases). The germline CDR1 and CDR2 sequences are SGHTA and FQGNSA. This CDR3 has 15 residues. V was clipped by 2 bases and J by 5 bases, with 15 bases between them. This CDR3 is CASSLQGPVLTEAFF. In DNA form, the CDR3 reads TGTGCCAGCAGCTTACAGGGGCCGGTACTAACTGAAGCTTTCTTT.

This clonotype was seen a few times. The rearrangement joins TRBV24-1 to TRBJ1-5; D unresolved. V lost 2 bases and J lost 7, with 8 bases in between. Germline CDR1 KGHDR, CDR2 SFDVKD. The CDR3 is 13 amino acids. CDR3 residues: CATSDSTRQPQHF. CDR3 in DNA: TGTGCCACCAGTGATTCTACTCGCCAGCCCCAGCATTTT.

The table lists this clonotype with many counts. The chain employs TRBV15 and TRBJ2-1; a weak D match, TRBD1 (6 bases). The CDR3 covers 13 residues. Looked up from germline, CDR1 is LNHNV and CDR2 is YYDKDF (reference sequence). V was trimmed by 3 bases and J by 6 bases, leaving 9 bases between them. The CDR3 nucleotides read TGTGCCACCAGCAGGGGGGCCGCCAATGAGCAGTTCTTC. Its protein product is CATSRGAANEQFF. Full variable domain (remainder filled in from reference TRBV15 and TRBJ2-1): DAMVIQNPRYQVTQFGKPVTLSCSQTLNHNVMYWYQQKSSQAPKLLFHYYDKDFNNEADTPDNFQSRRPNTSFCFLDIRSPGLGDTAMYLCATSRGAANEQFFGPGTRLTVL.

This clonotype was detected a few times. This rearrangement joins TRBV5-5 to TRBJ1-6, with D uncertain. The CDR3 is 16 amino acids. V lost 3 bases and J 0 bases, leaving 10 bases between the germline ends. From germline, CDR1 is SGHKS and CDR2 YYEKEE (reference sequence). CDR3 region: CASSSAGSSYNSPLHF. For the CDR3, the DNA is TGTGCCAGCAGCTCCGCCGGGAGCTCCTATAATTCACCCCTCCACTTT.

This clonotype was picked up a small number of times. This chain connects TRBV9 to TRBJ1-2, with TRBD1 matching over 9 bases. CDR3 length: 14 amino acids. V dropped 3 bases and J dropped 5; count of bases not matched to a gene: 5. CDR1 and CDR2 from the germline V gene are SGDLS and YYNGEE. Here the CDR3 reads CASSGGTGPYGYTF. The CDR3 DNA follows: TGTGCCAGCAGCGGGGGGACAGGGCCGTATGGCTACACCTTC.

V gene TRBV25-1 combines with J gene TRBJ1-1, with TRBD1 identical over 9 bases. Unmatched junction bases numbered 9, after V lost 2 bases and J lost 5 bases. The CDR3 is 16 amino acids. The germline V gene has CDR1 MGHDK and CDR2 SYGVNS. CDR3 bases: TGTGCCAGCAGTGAACCCCGGACAGGGGTGAGGACTGAAGCTTTCTTT. Its translation: CASSEPRTGVRTEAFF.

This clonotype has ten or more counts. The chain carries TRBV6-5 and TRBJ2-1, with D possibly TRBD2 on 6 matching bases. The V end lost 2 bases, the J end lost 4 bases, and 12 bases lay between the germline ends. CDR3 size: 15 residues. The germline V gene encodes CDR1 MNHEY and CDR2 SVGAGI. The CDR3: CASSYESGGYNEQFF. In nucleotides, the CDR3 is TGTGCCAGCAGTTACGAGTCTGGAGGGTACAATGAGCAGTTCTTC.